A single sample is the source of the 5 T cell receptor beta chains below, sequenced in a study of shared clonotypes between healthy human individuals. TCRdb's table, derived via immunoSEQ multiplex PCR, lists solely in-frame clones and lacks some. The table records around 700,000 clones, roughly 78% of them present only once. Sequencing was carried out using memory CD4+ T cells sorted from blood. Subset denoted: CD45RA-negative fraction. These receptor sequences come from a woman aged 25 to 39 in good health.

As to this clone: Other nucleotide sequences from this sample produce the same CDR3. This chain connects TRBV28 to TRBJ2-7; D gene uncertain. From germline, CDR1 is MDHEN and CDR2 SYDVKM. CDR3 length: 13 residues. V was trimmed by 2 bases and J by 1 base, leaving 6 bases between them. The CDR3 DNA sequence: TGTGCCAGCAGTTTAGGCGGATCCTACGAGCAGTACTTC. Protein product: CASSLGGSYEQYF.

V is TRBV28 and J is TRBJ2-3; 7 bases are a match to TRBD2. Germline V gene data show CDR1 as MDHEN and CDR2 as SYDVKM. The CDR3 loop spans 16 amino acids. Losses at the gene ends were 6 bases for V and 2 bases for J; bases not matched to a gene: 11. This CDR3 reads CASSGVGTTPTDTQYF. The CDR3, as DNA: TGTGCCAGCAGCGGAGTCGGGACTACCCCCACAGATACGCAGTATTTT.

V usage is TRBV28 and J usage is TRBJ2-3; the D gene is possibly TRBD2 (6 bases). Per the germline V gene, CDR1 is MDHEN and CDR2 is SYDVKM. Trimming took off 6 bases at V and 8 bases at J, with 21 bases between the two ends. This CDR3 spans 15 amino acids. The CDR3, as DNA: TGTGCCAGCAGGCCTAGGCGGGAAGGTCCGGGTACGCAGTATTTT. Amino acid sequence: CASRPRREGPGTQYF.

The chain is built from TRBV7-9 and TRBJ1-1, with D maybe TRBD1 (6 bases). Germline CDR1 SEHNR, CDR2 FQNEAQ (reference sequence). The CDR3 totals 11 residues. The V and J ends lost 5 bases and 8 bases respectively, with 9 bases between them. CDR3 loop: CASSPDSEAFF. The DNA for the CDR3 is TGTGCCAGCAGCCCGGACAGCGAAGCTTTCTTT.

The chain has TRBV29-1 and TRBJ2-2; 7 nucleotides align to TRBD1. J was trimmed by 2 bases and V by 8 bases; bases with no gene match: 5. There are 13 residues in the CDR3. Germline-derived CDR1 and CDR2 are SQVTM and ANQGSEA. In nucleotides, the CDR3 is TGCAGCTATGGACAGGATAACACCGGGGAGCTGTTTTTT. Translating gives CSYGQDNTGELFF.